This T cell receptor (beta chain) was recorded in a study of identical twins. This clonotype has just a few counts. TCRdb re-called the 5' RACE reads with MiXCR, one entry per CDR3 protein. This sample yields approximately 240,000 distinct CDR3 sequences, of which about an eighth are seen a single time; about 9% belongs to the top ten. V dropped 1 base and J dropped 6 bases, with 16 bases sitting between them. This CDR3 region has 15 residues. Germline CDR1 is SGHRS and CDR2 is YFSETQ. This TCR was sampled from a woman in her late teens or twenties in good health. Input material: memory (CD45RO+) T cells sorted from blood. This chain joins TRBV5-1 and TRBJ1-2; maybe TRBD1 (6 bases). This CDR3 is CASSLNPDSRNGYTF. The DNA for the CDR3 is TGCGCCAGCAGCTTGAACCCGGACAGTAGGAATGGCTACACCTTC.